The entry below gives a single T cell receptor beta chain sequence along with its context. Antigen specificity is unknown. CDR1 is GTSNPN and CDR2 is SVGIG in the germline V gene (reference sequence). The CDR3 sequence is 16 residues long. Deletions cut 0 bases from V and 8 bases from J, with 19 bases between. These data belong to a study of T cell responses to AZD1222 COVID-19 vaccine. Findings of the study overall: With dominance at 160-218 and 743-854, vaccine-associated CD4 TCRs spanned spike.

TCRdb's table, derived via immunoSEQ multiplex PCR, lists solely in-frame clones and lacks some. The sample contains around 99,000 clones, around 90% of which appear only once. This specimen consisted of peripheral blood, obtained on day 0 of AZD1222 vaccination. The gene calls are TRBV30 and TRBJ1-4; tentative D call: TRBD1 (5 bases). The sequence was obtained from an adult in good health. CDR3 in DNA: TGTGCCTGGAGTGTGGGGGTGGGAGGCAGGAAGGAAAAACTGTTTTTT. Translation gives CAWSVGVGGRKEKLFF.